Listed below are T cell receptor beta chains from one sample, sequenced in a study of cytomegalovirus exposure and HLA in healthy donors. The repertoire was sequenced with immunoSEQ multiplex PCR; TCRdb's copy has only in-frame clones and lacks some. The table has fewer than 250,000 clones, nearly 80% seen once; the top ten hold roughly 1.9%. Sequences were obtained from PBMCs. All receptors come from a man younger than 35 in good health and CMV-seronegative. CDR3s include the opening cysteine and the closing phenylalanine or tryptophan. Fields, in order: CDR3 length, V gene, CDR3 protein.

>13|TRBV7-6
CASRGQGAYEQFF
>17|TRBV11-2
CASSWGTGSSGANVLTF
>16|TRBV5-1
CASSLVGRGMNTEAFF
>16|TRBV7-9
CASSQTGQGGGNGYTF
>13|TRBV7-2
CASSAGRNYGYTF
>17|TRBV5-1
CASSFGLAGGSTDTQYF
>16|TRBV19
CASSIDGTGSLNIQYF
>16|TRBV6-1
CASSASQQGANQPQHF
>14|TRBV14
CASSPGQGNYEQYF
>13|TRBV7-2
CASSFNYQETQYF
>19|TRBV14
CASSQERGKGVSGANVLTF
>13|TRBV30
CAWVDSMNTEAFF
>15|TRBV19
CASSIIVGTSYGYTF
>14|TRBV5-1
CASSKSDAGGELFF
>14|TRBV19
CASSPGTGFRGYTF
>11|TRBV27
CASRPGLKLFF